This TCR beta chain is from a study of vaccination and CD4 T cells after COVID-19. About the study: Researchers treated cells with overlapping spike peptides taken from SARS-CoV-2, HCoV-NL63, HCoV-OC43 and HCoV-229E.

An Oncomine TCR Beta short-read assay was used to sequence the DNA from cultured CD4+ T cells. The source of extracted genomic DNA was cultured CD4+ T cells. TCRdb reprocessed the PCR reads with MiXCR, giving one entry per CDR3 protein. Among about 7,900 distinct CDR3 sequences, roughly a third were seen once, and the ten largest hold less than 15%. Treatment meaning: approximately 9-day PBMC culture with coronavirus spike peptide pools or control peptides (ViraFEST assay). It was before the COVID-19 pandemic (2011-2018) that the unexposed donor's CD4+ T cells were collected. In its sample, this clonotype was seen a few times. Antigen specificity is unknown. This CDR3 comprises 18 residues. The germline V gene encodes CDR1 SGHTA and CDR2 FQGNSA. J lost 6 bases, V lost 1 base, and 9 bases had no gene match.

The sequence came from a human donor in good health. This sequence joins TRBV7-2 and TRBJ2-7; 16 bases fit TRBD2. Source material: CD4+ T cells from blood, cultured in vitro. The CDR3 protein is CASSLVVGTSGRAGEQYF. The CDR3 DNA is TGTGCCAGCAGCTTAGTAGTAGGGACTAGCGGGAGGGCGGGCGAGCAGTACTTC.